The clone carrying this T cell receptor beta chain was recorded at least ten times. Trimming stripped 3 bases from V and 2 bases from J, with 10 bases between. The CDR3 spans 14 residues. Germline CDR1 and CDR2: SNHLY and FYNNEI. The library targeted TCRbeta and was prepared with unique molecular identifiers. TCRdb re-analysed the PCR reads in MiXCR, keeping a single row per CDR3 protein. The profile shows around 380,000 distinct CDR3 sequences, approximately 10% of them singletons. These data originate in a study of T-cell reconstitution after alpha-beta-depleted transplantation in children. Source: PBMCs from the stem cell graft donor, taken from the stem cell graft. This TCR derives from a human donor who donated a stem cell graft to a child with acute myeloid leukemia. This sequence joins TRBV2 and TRBJ2-5, with D possibly matching TRBD1 (5 bases). CDR3 protein: CASSEGRAQETQYF. CDR3 in DNA: TGTGCCAGCAGTGAGGGCAGGGCACAAGAGACCCAGTACTTC.